The T cell receptor beta chain under discussion was sequenced for a study of circulating CD8 cells and anti-PD-1 response in melanoma. From live CD3+CD8+TCRalphabeta+ cells, four PD-1 and/or TIGIT subsets were sorted. This CDR3 contains 15 residues. Germline-derived CDR1 and CDR2 are LNHDA and SQIVND (reference sequence). Trimming removed 7 bases from V and 10 bases from J, with 25 bases in between. Each library started from around 15 ng of total RNA using the QIAseq Immune Repertoire TCR panel. A single record per CDR3 protein comes from TCRdb applying MiXCR to the reads. The sample includes 500 to 550 distinct CDR3 sequences, under 7.5% of them seen just once. Relative to its sample, this clonotype is large.

The chain recombines TRBV19 with TRBJ1-1, with D hard to call. The sequence derives from a human donor with melanoma. Source: CD8+ T cells from PBMCs, taken at baseline or after one month of anti-PD-1 therapy (not recorded which). The CDR3 DNA is TGTGCCAGTAAGACCCGGCGGGTCGAAGAAGCCGGAGCTTTCTTT. This encodes CASKTRRVEEAGAFF. The variable domain in full, completed from reference TRBV19 and TRBJ1-1, reads DGGITQSPKYLFRKEGQNVTLSCEQNLNHDAMYWYRQDPGQGLRLIYYSQIVNDFQKGDIAEGYSVSREKKESFPLTVTSAQKNPTAFYLCASKTRRVEEAGAFFGQGTRLTVV.